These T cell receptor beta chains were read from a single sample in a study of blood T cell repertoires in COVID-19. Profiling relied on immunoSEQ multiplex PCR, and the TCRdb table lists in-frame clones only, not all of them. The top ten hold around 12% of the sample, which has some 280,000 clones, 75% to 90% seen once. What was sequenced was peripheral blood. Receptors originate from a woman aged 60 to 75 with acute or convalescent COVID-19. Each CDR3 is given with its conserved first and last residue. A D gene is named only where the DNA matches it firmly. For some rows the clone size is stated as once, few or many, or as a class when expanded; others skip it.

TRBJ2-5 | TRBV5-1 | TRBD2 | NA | TGCGCCAGCAGCTCCATCAGGACTAGCGGGAGGCAAGAGACCCAGTACTTC | CASSSIRTSGRQETQYF
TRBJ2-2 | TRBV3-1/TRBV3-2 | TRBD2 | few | TGTGCCAGCAGCCTCCTAGCGGGAGGGAACACCGGGGAGCTGTTTTTT | CASSLLAGGNTGELFF
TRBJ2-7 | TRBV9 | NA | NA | TGTGCCAGCAGCCCCTGGGGGGAGCGGCGCGAGCAGTACTTC | CASSPWGERREQYF
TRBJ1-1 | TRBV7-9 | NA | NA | TGTGCCAGCAGCCCGGGGGTTGAAGCTTTCTTT | CASSPGVEAFF
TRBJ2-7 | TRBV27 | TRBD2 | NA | TGTGCCAGCAGTTTACTCGGGACTAGCGGGAACGACGAGCAGTACTTC | CASSLLGTSGNDEQYF
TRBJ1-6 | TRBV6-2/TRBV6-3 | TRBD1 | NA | TGTGCCAGCAGTTACCGCACAGGGGGGAATAATTCACCCCTCCACTTT | CASSYRTGGNNSPLHF
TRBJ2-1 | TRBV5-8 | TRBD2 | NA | TGTGCCAGCAGCTTATGGACTAGCGGGGGGCCGAGCTCCTACAATGAGCAGTTCTTC | CASSLWTSGGPSSYNEQFF
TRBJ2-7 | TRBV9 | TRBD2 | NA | TGTGCCAGCAGCGTAGGGTTCAGCGGGGCTACCTACGAGCAGTACTTC | CASSVGFSGATYEQYF
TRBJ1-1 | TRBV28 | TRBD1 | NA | TGTGCCAGCAGTCTACGGACAGGGGCACCCTTATTT | CASSLRTGAPLF
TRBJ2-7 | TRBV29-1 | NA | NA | TGCAGCGTTGAGGCCGGGTACACCTACGAGCAGTACTTC | CSVEAGYTYEQYF
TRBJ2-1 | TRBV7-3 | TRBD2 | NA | TGTGCCAGCAGCCCCCGGACTAGCGGACCTCAATGGCAGTTCTTC | CASSPRTSGPQWQFF
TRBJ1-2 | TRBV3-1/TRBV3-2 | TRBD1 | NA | TGTGCCAGCAACCCAGGGGGAAGTGCTGGCTACACCTTC | CASNPGGSAGYTF
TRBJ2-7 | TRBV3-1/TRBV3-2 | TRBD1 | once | TGTGCCAGCAGCAAAGACAGGGCGTCCTACGAGCAGTACTTC | CASSKDRASYEQYF
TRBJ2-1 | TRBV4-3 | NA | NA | TGCGCCAGCAGCCAAGCCCTCTACTCGCATGAGCAGTTCTTC | CASSQALYSHEQFF